This T cell receptor beta chain emerged from a study of blood T cell repertoires in COVID-19. Original analysis: Reference gene primer amplification gave nucleated cell count estimates. Some clones are missing from TCRdb's copy, which holds only in-frame ones; the method was immunoSEQ multiplex PCR. V, J and clone size are those of that table, while D and trimming were read from the DNA. The sample contains 200,000 to 300,000 clones, around 90% of which appear only once. This clonotype was sampled from a woman between 35 and 50 years old with acute or convalescent COVID-19. Sequenced material: peripheral blood.

The DNA for the CDR3 is TGTGCCAGCAGCTTGATGGGGCATGAAGCTTTCTTT. It is translated as CASSLMGHEAFF. V and J are TRBV5-6 and TRBJ1-1; D is possibly TRBD1 (5 bases). Trimming removed 1 base from V and 7 bases from J, with 8 bases in between. The CDR3 loop spans 12 amino acids. CDR1 is SGHDT and CDR2 is YYEEEE in the germline V gene.